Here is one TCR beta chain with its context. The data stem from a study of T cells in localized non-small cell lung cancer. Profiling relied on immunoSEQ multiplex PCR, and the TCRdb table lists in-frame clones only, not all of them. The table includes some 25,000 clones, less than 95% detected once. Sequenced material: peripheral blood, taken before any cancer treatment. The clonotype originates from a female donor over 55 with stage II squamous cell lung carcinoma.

This chain's CDR3 is CASSLQGLGKNIQYF. CDR3 DNA: TGCGCCAGCAGCTTACAGGGTCTCGGCAAAAACATTCAGTACTTC. The gene calls are TRBV5-1 and TRBJ2-4; tentatively, D is TRBD1 (6 bases). V was shortened by 2 bases and J by 3 bases, with 12 bases between the two germline ends. The CDR3 is made up of 15 amino acids. The germline gives CDR1 SGHRS, CDR2 YFSETQ.